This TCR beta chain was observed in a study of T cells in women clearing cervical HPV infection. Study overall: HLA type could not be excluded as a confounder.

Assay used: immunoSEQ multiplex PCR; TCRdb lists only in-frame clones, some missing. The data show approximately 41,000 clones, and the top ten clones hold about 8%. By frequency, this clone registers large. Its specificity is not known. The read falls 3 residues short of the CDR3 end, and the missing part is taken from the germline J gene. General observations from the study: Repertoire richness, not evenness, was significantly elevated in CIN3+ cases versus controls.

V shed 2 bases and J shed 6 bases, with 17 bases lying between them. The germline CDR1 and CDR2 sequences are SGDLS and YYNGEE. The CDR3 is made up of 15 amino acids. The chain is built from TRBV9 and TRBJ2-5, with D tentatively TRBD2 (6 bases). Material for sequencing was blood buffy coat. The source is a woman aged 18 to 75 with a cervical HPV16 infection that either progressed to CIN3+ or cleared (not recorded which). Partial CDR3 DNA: TGTGCCAGCAGCGTCCGGGACTCCCCGGCGAAGACC. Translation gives CASSVRDSPAKT. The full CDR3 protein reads CASSVRDSPAKTQYF.